The clone carrying this TCR beta chain was seen more than once but under ten times. The source of the sample is a study of shared T cell receptors in the human thymus. This CDR3 comprises 17 residues. CDR1 and CDR2 (germline): SGHAT, FQNNGV. V dropped 5 bases and J dropped 4 bases, with 20 bases sitting between them. TCRdb keeps only in-frame clones here, not all; method: immunoSEQ multiplex PCR. The sample consists of roughly 660,000 clones, 88% of them appearing once. This sample also belongs to another study, concerning human thymus T cells. That source adds: Resections from corrective heart surgery supplied the thymus tissue.

Specimen: thymocytes. This receptor was taken from a boy younger than two with a congenital heart defect. The chain couples TRBV11-2 to TRBJ2-2; possible D gene TRBD2, 5 bases. CDR3 DNA sequence: TGTGCCAGCAGCCCCCAATATGGCGGGTGGATCACCGGGGAGCTGTTTTTT. It yields the protein CASSPQYGGWITGELFF.